This TCR beta chain originates from a study of blood T cell repertoires in COVID-19. The wider study: The study drew acute and convalescent COVID-19 samples from the United States, Italy and Spain.

This clone was observed a few times. The data were produced by immunoSEQ multiplex PCR, yet TCRdb's version contains in-frame clones alone and is incomplete. The top ten hold approximately 2.5% of the sample, which has around 180,000 clones, roughly 89% seen once. J gave up 11 bases and V 2 bases, and 17 bases lay outside the gene matches. The CDR3 length is 17 residues. Germline CDR1 ENHRY, CDR2 SYGVKD. This clonotype was sampled from a woman in her 40s with acute COVID-19. The gene calls are TRBV10-3 and TRBJ1-4; 7 positions agree with TRBD1. The material sequenced was PBMCs or T cells enriched from blood (not recorded which). CDR3 protein: CAISEARTRGPIAKLFF. The CDR3 DNA reads TGTGCCATCAGTGAGGCAAGGACAAGGGGGCCTATAGCGAAACTGTTTTTT.